A selection of T cell receptor beta chains follows, all from one sample in a study of blood T cells in healthy people across ages. TCRdb itself ran the 5' RACE reads through MiXCR, one entry per CDR3 protein. The sample consists of some 1.7 million distinct CDR3 sequences, roughly 27% of them appearing once. The sample comprised blood. These receptor sequences come from a woman in her 30s in good health. The CDR3 runs from the conserved cysteine through the conserved F or W. D genes are given only for firm matches. Some rows mark clone size as missing; the rest say once, few, many or name a class of expanded clone.

d_gene,abundance,j_gene,v_gene,CDR3nt,CDR3aa
NA,many,TRBJ2-1,TRBV6-5,TGTGCCAGCAGTCGCGACAGGTACACCGGGGGGCAGCAGTTCTTC,CASSRDRYTGGQQFF
NA,NA,TRBJ1-4,TRBV6-5,TGTGCCAGCAGTAACTCCGGGACCCCTAGGGGGGAAAAACTGTTTTTT,CASSNSGTPRGEKLFF
TRBD2,many,TRBJ2-7,TRBV7-2,TGTGCCAGCAGCTTAATGAGGGAGGGCCTCGAGCAGTACTTC,CASSLMREGLEQYF
TRBD2,few,TRBJ2-3,TRBV29-1,TGCAGCGTTGAAGGTTGGAGTAGCGGGGATGGCACAGATACGCAGTATTTT,CSVEGWSSGDGTDTQYF
NA,NA,TRBJ2-3,TRBV5-5,TGTGCCAGCAGCCCGGAGGGGGAAAGCACAGATACGCAGTATTTT,CASSPEGESTDTQYF
NA,NA,TRBJ2-5,TRBV28,TGTGCCAGCATGAGGGCAGACAAAGAGACCCAGTACTTC,CASMRADKETQYF
TRBD2,few,TRBJ2-1,TRBV5-1,TGCGCCAGCAGCTTGGGAATAACTAGCGGGAGAAACAATGAGCAGTTCTTC,CASSLGITSGRNNEQFF
NA,NA,TRBJ2-3,TRBV21-1,TGTGCCAGGCCGAGGCGGGGGGGCACAGATACGCAGTATTTT,CARPRRGGTDTQYF
NA,NA,TRBJ2-3,TRBV7-9,TGTGCCAGCAGCTTAGCCCAGAGAACAGATACGCAGTATTTT,CASSLAQRTDTQYF
TRBD1,many,TRBJ2-7,TRBV6-1,TGTGCCACCGACCCACCGGGACAGTTCGTTTTGAGCTCCTACGAGCAGTACTTC,CATDPPGQFVLSSYEQYF
NA,few,TRBJ2-3,TRBV5-6,TGTGCCAGCAGCTTGTTAGGTGCGGGGTCCAACACAGATACGCAGTATTTT,CASSLLGAGSNTDTQYF
NA,NA,TRBJ1-2,TRBV30,TGTGCCTGGGCCAGGGAGGTGGACTATGGCTACACCTTC,CAWAREVDYGYTF
NA,few,TRBJ1-2,TRBV6-1,TGTGCCAGCATGGAGACGGTGGATGGCTACACCTTC,CASMETVDGYTF
NA,NA,TRBJ2-3,TRBV6-5,TGTGCCAGCAGTTACGGGGACGATACACAGTATTTT,CASSYGDDTQYF
NA,NA,TRBJ2-7,TRBV20-1,TGCAGTGCTACTAGGCAGCCCGAGGAGAGCCAGTACTTC,CSATRQPEESQYF
NA,few,TRBJ2-2,TRBV27,TGTGCCAGCAGTTTATTCGGGGGGCGGCTCGCCGGGGAGCTGTTTTTT,CASSLFGGRLAGELFF
NA,NA,TRBJ2-7,TRBV12-5,TGTGCTAGTGGTTTGTCCAGGGCCCACTACGAGCAGTACTTC,CASGLSRAHYEQYF
NA,NA,TRBJ1-5,TRBV20-1,TGCAGTGCTATCCCGGTGGGGAATCGGCCCCAGCATTTT,CSAIPVGNRPQHF
NA,NA,TRBJ2-1,TRBV5-5,TGTGCCAGCAGCTCTGGCGGCGGTTTCTCCTACAATGAGCAGTTCTTC,CASSSGGGFSYNEQFF
TRBD1,NA,TRBJ2-7,TRBV6-5,TGTGCCAGCATGAAGAACCGGGACAGGGTAGTCGAGCAGTACTTC,CASMKNRDRVVEQYF
NA,many,TRBJ2-1,TRBV4-1,TGCGCCAGCAGCCAGGACCCCATAGGCAATGAGCAGTTCTTC,CASSQDPIGNEQFF
NA,few,TRBJ1-6,TRBV5-1,TGCGCCAGCAGCCAACCCCCGGGACAACGAAATAATTCACCCCTCCACTTT,CASSQPPGQRNNSPLHF
TRBD1,few,TRBJ2-7,TRBV7-9,TGTGCCAGCAGCCTCACCGGGACAGGGGTTCAGGAGCAGTACTTC,CASSLTGTGVQEQYF
NA,NA,TRBJ2-1,TRBV7-3,TGTGCCAGCAGCTTAAATGGTCAGGGCCCCTACAATGAGCAGTTCTTC,CASSLNGQGPYNEQFF
NA,NA,TRBJ2-1,TRBV5-1,TGCGCCAGCAGCTTGGCAAGCGGCTCCTACGATGAGCAGTTCTTC,CASSLASGSYDEQFF
TRBD1,many,TRBJ2-4,TRBV10-3,TGTGCCATCAGTGAGACAAGACAGGGGGTAAACATTCAGTACTTC,CAISETRQGVNIQYF
NA,many,TRBJ2-6,TRBV5-1,TGCGCCAGCAGGGCGGGCTCTGGGGCCAACGTCCTGACTTTC,CASRAGSGANVLTF
NA,NA,TRBJ2-5,TRBV2,TGTGCCAGCAGTGAATCGAGCGTAAAGACCCAGTACTTC,CASSESSVKTQYF
NA,NA,TRBJ1-1,TRBV5-1,TGCGCCAGCAGAGTAGGAGTTAGGGGGGTTGAAGCTTGCTTT,CASRVGVRGVEACF
TRBD1,NA,TRBJ1-2,TRBV28,TGTGCCAGCAGGTCGAACCCGGGACAGGGGACCAACTATGGCTACACCTTC,CASRSNPGQGTNYGYTF
TRBD1,once,TRBJ2-3,TRBV20-1,TGCAGTGCTAGAGAGCGAAAGAGGGGGCCAGATACGCAGTATTTT,CSARERKRGPDTQYF
TRBD1,NA,TRBJ1-2,TRBV2,TGTGCCAGCAGTGATCTTGGACAGGGCGGCTATGGCTACACCTTC,CASSDLGQGGYGYTF
TRBD1,few,TRBJ2-7,TRBV12-3/TRBV12-4,TGTGCCAGCAGTACGGGACAGGGGTCTCGGGAGCAGTACTTC,CASSTGQGSREQYF
TRBD2,NA,TRBJ2-1,TRBV6-6,TGTGCCAGCAGTTACATCGGGGGGAGCGATGAGCAGTTCTTC,CASSYIGGSDEQFF
NA,NA,TRBJ2-1,TRBV5-5,TGTGCCAGCAACTTAGCAGGGTGGCAAGAGACCCAGTTCTTC,CASNLAGWQETQFF
NA,few,TRBJ2-6,TRBV7-9,TGTGCCATCCCAAGTAGGTCTGGGGCCAACGTCCTGACTTTC,CAIPSRSGANVLTF
NA,NA,TRBJ1-6,TRBV5-1,TGCGCCAGCAGCGACCGGGCCCTCAATTCACCCCTCCACTTT,CASSDRALNSPLHF
TRBD1,NA,TRBJ1-2,TRBV27,TGTGCCAGCAGTTTCTTCGGTGGACAGGCGGTCTATGGCTACACCTTC,CASSFFGGQAVYGYTF
NA,few,TRBJ2-7,TRBV9,TGTGCCAGCAGCGTAGCACCAGACTTCTCCGAGCAGTACTTC,CASSVAPDFSEQYF
TRBD1,many,TRBJ2-5,TRBV29-1,TGCAGCGTGATACAGGGGCGGTTGCCCCAGTACTTC,CSVIQGRLPQYF
TRBD1,few,TRBJ1-5,TRBV4-1,TGCGCCAGCAGCCCGACGGGACAGGGGAGCAATCAGCCCCAGCATTTT,CASSPTGQGSNQPQHF
NA,few,TRBJ2-7,TRBV5-1,TGCGCCAGCAGCTCCCGGACTGAAGCCTACGAGCAGTACTTC,CASSSRTEAYEQYF
NA,few,TRBJ1-2,TRBV4-1,TGCGCCAGCAGCCAAGATAGGCGACGAGGGGACTATGGCTACACCTTC,CASSQDRRRGDYGYTF
NA,few,TRBJ2-7,TRBV7-2,TGTGCCAGCAGCTTAGGCCCCAGAGATTACTACGAGCAGTACTTC,CASSLGPRDYYEQYF
TRBD2,NA,TRBJ2-7,TRBV7-9,TGTGCCAGCAGCTTCTGGACTAGACCCTACGAGCAGTACTTC,CASSFWTRPYEQYF
TRBD1,NA,TRBJ2-5,TRBV14,TGTGCCAGCAGCCAGGGACAGGGTACGCAAGAGACCCAGTACTTC,CASSQGQGTQETQYF
NA,many,TRBJ1-2,TRBV6-2/TRBV6-3,TGTGCCAGCGGATTACAGCCTGCTGGCTACACCTTC,CASGLQPAGYTF
TRBD2,many,TRBJ2-3,TRBV7-9,TGTGCCAGCAGCCAAGGGACTAGCGGTTCTAGCACAGATACGCAGTATTTT,CASSQGTSGSSTDTQYF
NA,few,TRBJ2-2,TRBV20-1,TGCAGTGCGAGAGAACTAGGTACCGGGGAGCTGTTTTTT,CSARELGTGELFF
NA,few,TRBJ2-3,TRBV24-1,TGTGCCACCAGTGAGGAAAACACAGATACGCAGTATTTT,CATSEENTDTQYF
TRBD1,NA,TRBJ1-1,TRBV5-1,TGCGCCAGCAGCCAACGAACAGGGGGCGCAGGGATTCCTGAAGCTTTCTTT,CASSQRTGGAGIPEAFF
TRBD1,NA,TRBJ1-4,TRBV19,TGTGCCAGTTCCCAGGGGGCAACAACTAATGAAAGACTGTTTTTT,CASSQGATTNERLFF
NA,NA,TRBJ1-5,TRBV7-9,TGTGCCAGCAGCCCTGGGAGGGAACAGCCCCAGCATTTT,CASSPGREQPQHF
NA,NA,TRBJ2-1,TRBV20-1,TGCAGTGCTGGGTTTTTGAGCGGGTTATACAATGAGCAGTTCTTC,CSAGFLSGLYNEQFF
TRBD1,NA,TRBJ2-2,TRBV5-4,TGTGCCAGCAGCACCCGGGACAGGGGTTTCGGGGAGCGGTTTTTT,CASSTRDRGFGERFF
NA,NA,TRBJ1-5,TRBV28,TGTGCCAGCACCTCGTACTCGGGGATCTTGCTGCCCCAGCATTTT,CASTSYSGILLPQHF
TRBD2,few,TRBJ2-3,TRBV11-2,TGTGCCAGCAGAATGACTAGCGGGGGGGTGGGAGATACGCAGTATTTT,CASRMTSGGVGDTQYF
NA,NA,TRBJ1-4,TRBV12-3/TRBV12-4,TGTGCCAGCAGTCCGAAGGGCGGAGCCAATGAAAAACTGTTTTTT,CASSPKGGANEKLFF
TRBD1,NA,TRBJ2-7,TRBV2,TGTGCCAGCAGTGAGGGACAGGGGAGAATAGAGCAGTACTTC,CASSEGQGRIEQYF